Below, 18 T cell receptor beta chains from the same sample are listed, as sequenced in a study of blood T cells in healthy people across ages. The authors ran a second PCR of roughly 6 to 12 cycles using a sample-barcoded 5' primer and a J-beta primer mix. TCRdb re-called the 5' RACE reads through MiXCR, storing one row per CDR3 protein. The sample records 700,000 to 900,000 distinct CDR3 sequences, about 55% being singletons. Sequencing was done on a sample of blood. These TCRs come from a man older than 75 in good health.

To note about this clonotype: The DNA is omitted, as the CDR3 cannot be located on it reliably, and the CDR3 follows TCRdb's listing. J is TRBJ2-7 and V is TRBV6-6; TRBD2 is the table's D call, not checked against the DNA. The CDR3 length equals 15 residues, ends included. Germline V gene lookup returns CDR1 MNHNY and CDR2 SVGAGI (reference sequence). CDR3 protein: CASSSSTSGSYEQYF.

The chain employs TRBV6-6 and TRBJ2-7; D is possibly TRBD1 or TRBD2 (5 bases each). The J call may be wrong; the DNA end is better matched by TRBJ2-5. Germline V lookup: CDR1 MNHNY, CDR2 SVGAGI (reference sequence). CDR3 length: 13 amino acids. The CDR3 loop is CASTGRQWETQYF. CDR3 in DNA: TGTGCCAGCACTGGGAGACAGTGGGAGACCCAGTACTTC.

This CDR3 is CASSLTDRTHYEQYF. The DNA for the CDR3 is TGCGCCAGCAGCTTGACGGACAGGACCCACTACGAGCAGTACTTC. The chain uses TRBV5-1 and TRBJ2-1, with 7 bases that match TRBD1. The closer fit of TRBJ2-7 to the DNA end suggests the J call may be wrong. Germline V lookup: CDR1 SGHRS, CDR2 YFSETQ. CDR3 length: 15 residues.

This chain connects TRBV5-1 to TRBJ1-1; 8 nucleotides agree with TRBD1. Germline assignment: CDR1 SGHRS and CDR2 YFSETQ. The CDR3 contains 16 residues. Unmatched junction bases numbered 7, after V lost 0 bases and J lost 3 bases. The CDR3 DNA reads TGCGCCAGCAGCTTGGACCGGACAGGGATCGACACTGAAGCTTTCTTT. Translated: CASSLDRTGIDTEAFF.

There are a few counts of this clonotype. Here the CDR3 DNA reads TGCAGTGCTAGTGGGTGGGACAGATCCTACGAGCAGTACTTC. This codes for CSASGWDRSYEQYF. The chain uses TRBV20-1 and TRBJ2-7, with 7 nucleotides matching TRBD1. The CDR3 has 14 amino acids. Germline trimming cut 3 bases from V and 1 base from J; bases unmatched to any gene: 6. Germline CDR1 is DFQATT and CDR2 is SNEGSKA (reference sequence).

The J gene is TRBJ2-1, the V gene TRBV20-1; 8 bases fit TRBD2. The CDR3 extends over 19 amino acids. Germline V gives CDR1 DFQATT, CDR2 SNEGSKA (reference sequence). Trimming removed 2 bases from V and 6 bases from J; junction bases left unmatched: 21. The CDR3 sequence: CSARSQRDQAGAFINEQFF. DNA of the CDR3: TGCAGTGCTAGATCACAGAGGGACCAAGCGGGAGCCTTTATCAATGAGCAGTTCTTC.

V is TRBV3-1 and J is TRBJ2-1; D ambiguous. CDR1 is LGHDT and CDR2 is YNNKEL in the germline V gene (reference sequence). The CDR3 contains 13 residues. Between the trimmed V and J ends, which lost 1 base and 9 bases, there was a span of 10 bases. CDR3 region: CASSQARLSEQFF. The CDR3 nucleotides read TGTGCCAGCAGCCAAGCGAGGTTGAGTGAGCAGTTCTTC.

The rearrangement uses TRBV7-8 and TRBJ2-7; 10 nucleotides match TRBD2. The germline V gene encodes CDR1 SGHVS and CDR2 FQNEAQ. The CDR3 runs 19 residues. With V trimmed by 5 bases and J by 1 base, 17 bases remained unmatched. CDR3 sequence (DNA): TGTGCCAGCAGCCCGACCGCCGGGACTAGCGTGATTTTATCCTACGAGCAGTACTTC. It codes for CASSPTAGTSVILSYEQYF.

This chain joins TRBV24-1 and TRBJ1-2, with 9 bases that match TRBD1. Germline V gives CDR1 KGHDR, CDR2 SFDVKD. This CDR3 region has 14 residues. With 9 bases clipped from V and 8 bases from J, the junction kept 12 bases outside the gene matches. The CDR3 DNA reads TGTGCCACCTACGACGAACGGACAGGGGACGGCTACACCTTC. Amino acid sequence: CATYDERTGDGYTF.

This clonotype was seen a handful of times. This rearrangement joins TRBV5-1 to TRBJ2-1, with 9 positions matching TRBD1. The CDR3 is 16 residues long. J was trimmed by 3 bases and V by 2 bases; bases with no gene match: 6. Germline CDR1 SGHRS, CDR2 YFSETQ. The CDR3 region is CASSFSGQGFYNEQFF. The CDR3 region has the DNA TGCGCCAGCAGCTTTTCTGGACAGGGGTTCTACAATGAGCAGTTCTTC.

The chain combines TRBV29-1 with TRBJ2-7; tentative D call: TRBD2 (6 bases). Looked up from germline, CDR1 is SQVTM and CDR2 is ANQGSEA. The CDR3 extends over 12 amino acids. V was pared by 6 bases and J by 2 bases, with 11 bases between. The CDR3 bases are TGCAGCGTCCAGACGGGAGCCTACGAGCAGTACTTC. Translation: CSVQTGAYEQYF.

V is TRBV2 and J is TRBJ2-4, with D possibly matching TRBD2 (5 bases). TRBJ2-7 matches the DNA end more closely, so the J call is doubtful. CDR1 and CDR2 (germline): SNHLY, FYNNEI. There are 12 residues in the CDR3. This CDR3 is CASNEGFYEQYF. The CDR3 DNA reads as TGTGCCAGCAACGAGGGTTTCTACGAGCAGTACTTC.

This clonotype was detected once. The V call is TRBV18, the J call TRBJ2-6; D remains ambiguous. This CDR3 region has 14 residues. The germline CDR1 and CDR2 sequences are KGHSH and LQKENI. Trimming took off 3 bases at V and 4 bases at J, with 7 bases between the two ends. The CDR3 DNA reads TGTGCCAGCTCACCCACGCGAGGGGCCAACGTCCTGACTTTC. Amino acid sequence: CASSPTRGANVLTF.

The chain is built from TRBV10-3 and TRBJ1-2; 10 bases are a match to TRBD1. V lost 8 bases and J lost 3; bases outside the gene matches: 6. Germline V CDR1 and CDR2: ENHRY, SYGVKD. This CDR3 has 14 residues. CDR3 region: CAIGEGTGDYGYTF. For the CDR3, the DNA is TGTGCCATCGGAGAAGGGACAGGGGACTATGGCTACACCTTC.

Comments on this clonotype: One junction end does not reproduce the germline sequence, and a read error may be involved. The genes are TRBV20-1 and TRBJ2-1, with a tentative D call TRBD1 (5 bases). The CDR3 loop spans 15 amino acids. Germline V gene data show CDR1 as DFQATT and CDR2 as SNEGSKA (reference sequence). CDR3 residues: CSARASGRVDKEQFF. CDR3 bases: TGCAGTGCTAGAGCCTCCGGCAGGGTCGACAAGGAGCAGTTCTTC.

CDR3 in amino acids: CASSLGQGSEAFF. The CDR3 DNA is TGTGCCAGCAGCTTGGGGCAGGGTTCAGAAGCTTTCTTT. The rearrangement links TRBV7-2 to TRBJ1-1; D perhaps matches TRBD1 (5 bases). Trimming shortened V by 3 bases and J by 8 bases, and 13 bases separated the two germline ends. Germline-derived CDR1 and CDR2 are SGHTA and FQGNSA. The CDR3 length is 13 residues.

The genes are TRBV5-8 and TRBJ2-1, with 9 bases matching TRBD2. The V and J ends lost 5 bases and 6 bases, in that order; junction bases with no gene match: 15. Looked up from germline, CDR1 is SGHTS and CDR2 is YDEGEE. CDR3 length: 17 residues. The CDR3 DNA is TGTGCCAGCAGACCCACCTGGCTAGCGGGATACCTCAATGAGCAGTTCTTC. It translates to CASRPTWLAGYLNEQFF.

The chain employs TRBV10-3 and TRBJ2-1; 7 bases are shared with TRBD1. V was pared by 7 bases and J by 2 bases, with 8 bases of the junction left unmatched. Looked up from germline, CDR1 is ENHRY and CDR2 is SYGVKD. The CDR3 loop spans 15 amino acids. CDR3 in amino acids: CAINTDRDPYNEQFF. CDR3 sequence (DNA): TGTGCCATCAATACAGACAGGGACCCCTACAATGAGCAGTTCTTC.